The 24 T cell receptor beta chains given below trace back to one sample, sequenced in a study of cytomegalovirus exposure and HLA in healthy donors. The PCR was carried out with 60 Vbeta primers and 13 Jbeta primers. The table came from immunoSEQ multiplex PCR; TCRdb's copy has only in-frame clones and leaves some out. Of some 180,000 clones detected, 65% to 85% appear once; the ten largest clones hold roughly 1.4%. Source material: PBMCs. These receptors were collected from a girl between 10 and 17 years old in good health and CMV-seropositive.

The CDR3 DNA reads TGCAGCGTTGAGGCAGGGCAGACCATATATTTT. It translates to CSVEAGQTIYF. The chain has TRBV29-1 and TRBJ1-3; maybe TRBD1 (5 bases). This CDR3 has 11 amino acids. CDR1 is SQVTM and CDR2 is ANQGSEA in the germline V gene. V was cut by 3 bases and J by 10 bases, with 10 bases left in between. Drawing the rest from reference TRBV29-1 and TRBJ1-3, the complete variable domain is SAVISQKPSRDICQRGTSLTIQCQVDSQVTMMFWYRQQPGQSLTLIATANQGSEATYESGFVIDKFPISRPNLTFSTLTVSNMSPEDSSIYLCSVEAGQTIYFGEGSWLTVV.

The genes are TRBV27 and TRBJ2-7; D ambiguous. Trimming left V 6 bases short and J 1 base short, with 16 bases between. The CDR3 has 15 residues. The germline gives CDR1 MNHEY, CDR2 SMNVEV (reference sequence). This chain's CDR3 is CASSPRVASSYEQYF. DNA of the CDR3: TGTGCCAGCAGCCCCCGAGTCGCATCATCCTACGAGCAGTACTTC.

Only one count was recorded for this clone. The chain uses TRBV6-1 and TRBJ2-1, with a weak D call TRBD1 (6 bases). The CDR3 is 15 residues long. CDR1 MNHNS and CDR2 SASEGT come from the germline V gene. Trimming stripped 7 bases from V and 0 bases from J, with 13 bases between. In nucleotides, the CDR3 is TGTGCCAGCATTATACAGGGTAGCTCCTACAATGAGCAGTTCTTC. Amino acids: CASIIQGSSYNEQFF.

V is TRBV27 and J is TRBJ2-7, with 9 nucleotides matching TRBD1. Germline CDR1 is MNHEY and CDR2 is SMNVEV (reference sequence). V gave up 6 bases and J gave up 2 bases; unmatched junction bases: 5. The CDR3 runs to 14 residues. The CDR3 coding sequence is TGTGCCAGCAGAAGACAGGGGGGTCCCTACGAGCAGTACTTC. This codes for CASRRQGGPYEQYF.

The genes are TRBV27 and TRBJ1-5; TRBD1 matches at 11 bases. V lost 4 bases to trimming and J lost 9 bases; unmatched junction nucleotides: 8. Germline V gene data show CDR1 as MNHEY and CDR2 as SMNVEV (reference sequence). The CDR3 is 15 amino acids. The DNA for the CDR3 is TGTGCCAGCAGTTCCGGGACAGGGGGTGGGTGGCCCCAGCATTTT. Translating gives CASSSGTGGGWPQHF.

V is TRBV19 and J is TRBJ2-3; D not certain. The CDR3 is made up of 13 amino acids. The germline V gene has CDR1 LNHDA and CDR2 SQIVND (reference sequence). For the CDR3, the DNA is TGTGCTCCGTCGGCGGAGAGCCCAGATACGCAGTATTTT. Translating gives CAPSAESPDTQYF.

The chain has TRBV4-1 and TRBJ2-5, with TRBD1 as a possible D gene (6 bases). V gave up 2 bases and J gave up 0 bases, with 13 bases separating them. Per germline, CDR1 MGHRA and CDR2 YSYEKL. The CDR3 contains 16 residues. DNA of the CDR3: TGCGCCAGCAGCCAAAAACCGGGACAAAACCAAGAGACCCAGTACTTC. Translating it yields CASSQKPGQNQETQYF.

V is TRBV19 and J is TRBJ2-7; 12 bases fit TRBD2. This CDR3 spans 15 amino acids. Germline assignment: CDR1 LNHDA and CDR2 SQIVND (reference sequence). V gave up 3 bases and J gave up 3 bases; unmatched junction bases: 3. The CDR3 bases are TGTGCCAGTAGTATCGCTAGCGGGAGGGTCTACGAGCAGTACTTC. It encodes CASSIASGRVYEQYF. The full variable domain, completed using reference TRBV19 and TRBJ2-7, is DGGITQSPKYLFRKEGQNVTLSCEQNLNHDAMYWYRQDPGQGLRLIYYSQIVNDFQKGDIAEGYSVSREKKESFPLTVTSAQKNPTAFYLCASSIASGRVYEQYFGPGTRLTVT.

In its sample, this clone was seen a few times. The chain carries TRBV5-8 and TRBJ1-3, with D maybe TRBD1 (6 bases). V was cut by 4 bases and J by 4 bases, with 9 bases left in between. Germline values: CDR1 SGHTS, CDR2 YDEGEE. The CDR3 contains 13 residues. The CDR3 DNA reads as TGTGCCAGCAGCCACGGACAGGGAAACACCATATATTTT. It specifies CASSHGQGNTIYF.

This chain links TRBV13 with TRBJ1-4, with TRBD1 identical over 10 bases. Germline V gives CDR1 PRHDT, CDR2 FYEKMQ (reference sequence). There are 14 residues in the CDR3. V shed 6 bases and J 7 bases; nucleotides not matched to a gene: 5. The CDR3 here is CASRQGQGIEKLFF. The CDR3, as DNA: TGTGCCAGCAGGCAGGGACAGGGGATTGAAAAACTGTTTTTT.

CDR3: CASSRGRINEQFF. The CDR3 DNA is TGTGCCAGCAGCAGGGGCCGCATCAATGAGCAGTTCTTC. V usage is TRBV13 and J usage is TRBJ2-1; TRBD1 might be the D (5 bases). Per the germline V gene, CDR1 is PRHDT and CDR2 is FYEKMQ (reference sequence). The CDR3 is 13 amino acids. V lost 5 bases, J lost 6 bases, and 11 bases lay in between.

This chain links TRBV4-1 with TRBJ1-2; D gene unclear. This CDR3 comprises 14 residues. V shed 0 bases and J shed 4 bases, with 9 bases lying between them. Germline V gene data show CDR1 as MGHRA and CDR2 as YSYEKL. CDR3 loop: CASSQDTVAYGYTF. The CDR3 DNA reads TGCGCCAGCAGCCAAGATACGGTTGCCTATGGCTACACCTTC.

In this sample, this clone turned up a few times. The CDR3 loop reads CASTPGSSYYGYTF. CDR3 in DNA: TGTGCCAGTACCCCAGGGTCGTCGTACTATGGCTACACCTTC. This chain uses TRBV19 with TRBJ1-2; D might be TRBD1 (5 bases). The V and J ends lost 7 bases and 3 bases respectively, with 15 bases between them. Per germline, CDR1 LNHDA and CDR2 SQIVND (reference sequence). The CDR3 length is 14 residues.

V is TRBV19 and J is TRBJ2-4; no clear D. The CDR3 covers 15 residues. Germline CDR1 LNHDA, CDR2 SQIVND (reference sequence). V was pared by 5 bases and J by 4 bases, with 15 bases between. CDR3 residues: CASSFQIDLKNIQYF. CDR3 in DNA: TGTGCCAGTAGTTTTCAAATCGACTTGAAAAACATTCAGTACTTC.

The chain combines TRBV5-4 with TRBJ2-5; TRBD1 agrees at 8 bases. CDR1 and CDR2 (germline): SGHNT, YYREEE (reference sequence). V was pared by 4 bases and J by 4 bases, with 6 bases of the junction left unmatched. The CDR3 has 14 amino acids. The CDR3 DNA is TGTGCCAGCAGCGCCCAGGGGGCGGTAGAGACCCAGTACTTC. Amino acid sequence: CASSAQGAVETQYF.

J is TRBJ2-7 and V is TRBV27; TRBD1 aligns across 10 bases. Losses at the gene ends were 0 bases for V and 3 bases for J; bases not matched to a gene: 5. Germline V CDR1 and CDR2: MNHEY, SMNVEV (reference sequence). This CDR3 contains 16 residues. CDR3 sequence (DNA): TGTGCCAGCAGTTTATCAGCTGGGACAGGGGACTACGAGCAGTACTTC. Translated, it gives CASSLSAGTGDYEQYF.

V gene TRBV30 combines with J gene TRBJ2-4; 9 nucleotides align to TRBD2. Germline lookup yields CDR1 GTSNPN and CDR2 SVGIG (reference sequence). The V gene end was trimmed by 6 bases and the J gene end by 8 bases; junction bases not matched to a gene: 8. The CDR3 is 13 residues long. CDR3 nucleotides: TGTGCCTGCAACAGGGCGGGAGGGGACATTCAGTACTTC. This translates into CACNRAGGDIQYF.

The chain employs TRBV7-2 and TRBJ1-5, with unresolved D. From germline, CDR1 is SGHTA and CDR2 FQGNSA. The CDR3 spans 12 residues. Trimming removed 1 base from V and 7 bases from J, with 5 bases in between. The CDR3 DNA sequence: TGTGCCAGCAGCTTAGTCATGCAGCCCCAGCATTTT. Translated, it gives CASSLVMQPQHF.

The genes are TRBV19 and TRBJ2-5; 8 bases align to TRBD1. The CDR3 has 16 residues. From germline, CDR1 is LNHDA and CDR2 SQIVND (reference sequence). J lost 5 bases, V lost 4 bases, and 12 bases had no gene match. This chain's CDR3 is CASSKFQGAGSETQYF. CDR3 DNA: TGTGCCAGTAGTAAGTTCCAGGGGGCCGGGAGTGAGACCCAGTACTTC. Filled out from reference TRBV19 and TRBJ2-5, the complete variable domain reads DGGITQSPKYLFRKEGQNVTLSCEQNLNHDAMYWYRQDPGQGLRLIYYSQIVNDFQKGDIAEGYSVSREKKESFPLTVTSAQKNPTAFYLCASSKFQGAGSETQYFGPGTRLLVL.

CDR3 amino acids: CASSVGTGPHEQYF. DNA of the CDR3: TGTGCCAGCAGCGTGGGTACAGGCCCTCACGAGCAGTACTTC. This rearrangement joins TRBV11-2 to TRBJ2-7, with D possibly TRBD1 on 5 matching bases. Germline V gene data show CDR1 as SGHAT and CDR2 as FQNNGV. Deletions cut 5 bases from V and 5 bases from J, with 16 bases between. CDR3 length: 14 amino acids. The full variable domain, its missing parts supplied by reference TRBV11-2 and TRBJ2-7, is EAGVAQSPRYKIIEKRQSVAFWCNPISGHATLYWYQQILGQGPKLLIQFQNNGVVDDSQLPKDRFSAERLKGVDSTLKIQPAKLEDSAVYLCASSVGTGPHEQYFGPGTRLTVT.

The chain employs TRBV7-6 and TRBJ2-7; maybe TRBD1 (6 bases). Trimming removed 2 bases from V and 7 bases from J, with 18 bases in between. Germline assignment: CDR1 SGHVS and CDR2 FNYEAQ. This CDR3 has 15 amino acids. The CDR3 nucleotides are TGTGCCAGCAGCTTAAGGACAGAGGTGGTGAGTGAGCAGTACTTC. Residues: CASSLRTEVVSEQYF.

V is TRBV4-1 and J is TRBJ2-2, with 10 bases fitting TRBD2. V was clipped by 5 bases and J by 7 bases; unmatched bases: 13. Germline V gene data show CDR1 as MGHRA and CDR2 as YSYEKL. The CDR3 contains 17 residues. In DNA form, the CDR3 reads TGCGCCAGCAGCATAGAACGAGCGGGAGGGCCGAGCGGGGAGCTGTTTTTT. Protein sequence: CASSIERAGGPSGELFF.

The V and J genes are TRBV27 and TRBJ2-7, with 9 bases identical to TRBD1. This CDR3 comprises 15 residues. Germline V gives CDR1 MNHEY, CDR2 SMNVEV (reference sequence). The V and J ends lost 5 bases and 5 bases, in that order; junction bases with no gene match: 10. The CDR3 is CASSPLPGQGNEQYF. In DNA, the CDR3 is TGTGCCAGCAGTCCACTTCCGGGACAGGGAAACGAGCAGTACTTC.

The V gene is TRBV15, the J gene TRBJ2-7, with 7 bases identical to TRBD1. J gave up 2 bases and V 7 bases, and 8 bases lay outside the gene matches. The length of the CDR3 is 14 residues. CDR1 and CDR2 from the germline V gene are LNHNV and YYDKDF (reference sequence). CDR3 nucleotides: TGTGCCACCACCCCCGACAGGGCGACCTACGAGCAGTACTTC. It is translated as CATTPDRATYEQYF.